This is a list of T cell receptor beta chains from one sample in a study of shared T cell receptors in the human thymus. Generated by immunoSEQ multiplex PCR, the TCRdb table keeps only in-frame clones and is missing some. The table has under 700,000 clones, more than 75% seen once. The same specimen was also included in a second study, on human thymus T cells.

Sequenced sample: thymocytes. The receptors here all came from a boy under two years old with a congenital heart defect. CDR3s include the opening cysteine and the closing phenylalanine or tryptophan.

V,J,CDR3
TRBV18,TRBJ1-5,CASSPDRVGQPQHF
TRBV6-1,TRBJ2-3,CASSPRTSPADTQYF
TRBV29-1,TRBJ2-5,CSAKTGLETQYF
TRBV5-1,TRBJ2-7,CASSLGIPTGVKSSYEQYF
TRBV7-2,TRBJ1-3,CASSPRDNADNTIYF
TRBV5-4,TRBJ2-3,CASSTGLAETSTDTQYF
TRBV29-1,TRBJ2-7,CSVDDMHSYEQYF
TRBV19,TRBJ2-7,CASAYQTSGTSGSYEQYF
TRBV14,TRBJ2-3,CASSHWPRDWHTDTQYF
TRBV19,TRBJ1-2,CASSSPGQGARGYTF
TRBV18,TRBJ1-2,CASSTGGQVSTQSGYTF
TRBV19,TRBJ2-2,CASSGRAVGGELFF
TRBV28,TRBJ1-1,CASNFNRREAFF
TRBV7-2,TRBJ1-1,CASSRGTEAFF
TRBV4-3,TRBJ1-3,CASSQGLRGRNTIYF
TRBV20-1,TRBJ2-3,CSAVLGTQYF
TRBV30,TRBJ2-1,CAWSLLAGGGDEQFF
TRBV11-2,TRBJ2-1,CASSRTASYNEQFF
TRBV5-1,TRBJ1-4,CASSFKPTDRGHEKLFF
TRBV2,TRBJ2-5,CASTLERETQYF
TRBV7-2,TRBJ1-1,CASSLGAGLNTEAFF
TRBV2,TRBJ2-7,CASSGYSRDRPYEQYF
TRBV6-4,TRBJ2-3,CASATSGRETDTQYF
TRBV2,TRBJ2-5,CASSGTSGRAGETQYF
TRBV7-4,TRBJ2-7,CASSLKGRTYEQYF
TRBV29-1,TRBJ2-3,CSVRGSGTADTQYF
TRBV4-3,TRBJ2-5,CASSQDLGTKLKETQYF
TRBV4-1,TRBJ2-7,CASSQDLRRRSYEQYF
TRBV27,TRBJ2-5,CASRKGRLAGEAQETQYF
TRBV7-8,TRBJ2-3,CASSLYRLAGEADTQYF
TRBV4-2,TRBJ2-7,CASSQEGARTGVYEQYF
TRBV5-6,TRBJ2-1,CASSLGGPEQFF
TRBV30,TRBJ1-4,CAWSARTGLIATNEKLFF
TRBV29-1,TRBJ2-2,CSVDPGEGWYTGELFF
TRBV5-8,TRBJ2-3,CASSSGTGEPDTQYF
TRBV7-7,TRBJ2-5,CASSQLFERDRQETQYF
TRBV7-2,TRBJ1-2,CASSSSGDQPEHGYTF
TRBV29-1,TRBJ2-3,CSVADPGTSGRPPKNTQYF
TRBV7-9,TRBJ2-1,CATRNEQFF
TRBV7-2,TRBJ2-7,CASSQGPTREQYF
TRBV7-2,TRBJ2-5,CASSRGGETQYF
TRBV29-1,TRBJ2-7,CSVVPGSSIAGEQYF